What follows is one TCR beta chain and its context. Its specific antigen is unknown. Base qualities are not provided; no much larger clone lies one nucleotide away. This sample was included in a study of identifying expanded T cells in peripheral blood (dated by TCRdb to the late 2010s). With respect to the entire study: Separate aliquots of the same genomic DNA pool were sequenced to produce technical replicates, and four replicates were compared in pairs. What the work shows at the level of the full study, not this receptor alone: The authors expected that over much longer intervals, such as months to years, biological variance in healthy repertoires might increase even further. The binomial model flagged roughly 1.2 differentially abundant clones between technical replicates but 15 to 17 over roughly 2 weeks and 19 over roughly 4 weeks. Variance in clone template counts between two-week samples significantly increased with total template count across all healthy donors. Across all healthy-donor time intervals, the beta-binomial model significantly cut both the number of clones called differentially abundant and the false-positive rate.

The CDR3 goes from the cysteine to the phenylalanine over 15 residues. Just CDR3 DNA is preserved here, 45 bases in frame from base 1. After removal of 9 bases from V and 1 base from J, the junction retains 9 bases not matched to a gene. The germline V gene specifies LGHNA as CDR1 and YSLEER as CDR2. During the collection period, no immune events, such as infections, were documented for the healthy donors. To calibrate time-dependent variance in a beta-binomial model of T-cell clone differential abundance, blood repertoires from healthy donors were used as a training cohort. There were ten or so healthy donors in the training cohort, of whom 3 were female and 7 were male. Donor ages ranged from about 25 to 64 years, with an average of roughly 47 years. Whole blood, obtained from a commercial supplier, was collected from each healthy donor at three time points spaced roughly 2 weeks apart. Genomic DNA was extracted from unsorted whole blood for immunosequencing.

The immunoSEQ Assay, which uses bias-controlled multiplex PCR amplification of genomic DNA, was used to profile TCRbeta CDR3 regions. Processing in the source paper ran as follows. The absolute abundance of each unique TCRbeta CDR3 region was quantified after sequences were collapsed and filtered. Two models were used to test differential abundance: a binomial model (Fisher-equivalent) and a beta-binomial model that adds time-dependent variance fitted from healthy donors. Clones with fewer than 5 combined templates were removed, and differential abundance was called for clones with a Benjamini-Hochberg FDR below 0.01. Beta-binomial variance was modeled as a function of total template count across the two samples using the form v = (b*log(k)+a)^2. In TCRdb, the immuneACCESS table is reduced to in-frame sequences with V and J assigned. These tables do not hold every clone; where another copy was compared, an unresolved V gene accounts for under half, and the others remain unexplained. D and trimming were read from the DNA, whereas the V and J calls and clone size are those reported in that table. The sample records about 85,000 clones, about 88% of which are singletons. Clones ranked in the top ten supply approximately 2.8% of the sample.

Sequenced sample: blood. This receptor chain uses TRBV4-3 and TRBJ2-1, and TRBD2 aligns with 7 junction nucleotides. The clonotype comes from a person aged 18 to 75 in good health. The DNA sequence is TGCGCCAGATGTCCAGGGACTACTTCCTACAATGAGCAGTTCTTC. It encodes CARCPGTTSYNEQFF.